This TCR beta chain derives from a study of blood T cell repertoires in COVID-19. Across 24 US areas, participants ranged in age from roughly 18 to 95 years. CDR1 and CDR2 (germline): SNHLY, FYNNEI. CDR3 length: 15 residues. Germline trimming cut 4 bases from V and 6 bases from J; bases unmatched to any gene: 7. Profiling relied on immunoSEQ multiplex PCR, and the TCRdb table lists in-frame clones only, not all of them. The table lists more than 200,000 clones, around 90% of them singletons, with about 1.6% in the top ten. Sequenced sample: PBMCs or T cells enriched from blood (not recorded which). This receptor was identified in a woman aged 50 to 60 who had recovered from COVID-19. V is TRBV2 and J is TRBJ2-1; TRBD2 matches 9 bases. CDR3 protein: CASSGQREDINEQFF. The CDR3 DNA sequence: TGTGCCAGCAGTGGCCAGCGGGAGGACATCAATGAGCAGTTCTTC. Based on the CDR3 plus reference TRBV2 and TRBJ2-1, the full variable domain is EPEVTQTPSHQVTQMGQEVILRCVPISNHLYFYWYRQILGQKVEFLVSFYNNEISEKSEIFDDQFSVERPDGSNFTLKIRSTKLEDSAMYFCASSGQREDINEQFFGPGTRLTVL.